The next 3 T cell receptor beta chains were all read from a single sample in a study of OX40 agonist ivuxolimab in advanced cancers. Here immunoSEQ multiplex PCR was the method, and the copy in TCRdb shows in-frame clones only, minus some. The profile covers about 45,000 clones, with around nine tenths appearing a single time and roughly an eighth taken by the ten largest. This specimen was CD4+ or CD8+ T cells sorted from blood, taken in a trial of the OX40 agonist ivuxolimab. Receptor source: an adult with an advanced solid tumor such as melanoma, head and neck, liver or kidney cancer.

This sequence joins TRBV7-9 and TRBJ2-1; 8 bases agree with TRBD1. Germline V gene lookup returns CDR1 SEHNR and CDR2 FQNEAQ (reference sequence). The J segment lost 5 bases and the V segment lost 5 bases, leaving 11 bases of the junction unmatched. The CDR3 sequence is 16 residues long. The CDR3 DNA reads TGTGCCAGCAGCCCCTCAGGGGGCGCTTGGGACAATGAGCAGTTCTTC. Translating gives CASSPSGGAWDNEQFF.

The gene calls are TRBV10-3 and TRBJ2-1; D uncertain. The CDR3 is made up of 11 amino acids. From germline, CDR1 is ENHRY and CDR2 SYGVKD. Trimming cost V 3 bases and J 9 bases, with 6 bases left between them. The CDR3 DNA follows: TGTGCCATCAGTGAACATGGTGAGCAGTTCTTC. This encodes CAISEHGEQFF.

V usage is TRBV5-1 and J usage is TRBJ2-5; D is possibly TRBD1 or TRBD2 (5 bases each). Germline V lookup: CDR1 SGHRS, CDR2 YFSETQ. The V and J ends lost 3 bases and 5 bases respectively, with 5 bases between them. This CDR3 has 11 amino acids. CDR3: CASSWGETQYF. CDR3 DNA: TGCGCCAGCAGCTGGGGGGAGACCCAGTACTTC.